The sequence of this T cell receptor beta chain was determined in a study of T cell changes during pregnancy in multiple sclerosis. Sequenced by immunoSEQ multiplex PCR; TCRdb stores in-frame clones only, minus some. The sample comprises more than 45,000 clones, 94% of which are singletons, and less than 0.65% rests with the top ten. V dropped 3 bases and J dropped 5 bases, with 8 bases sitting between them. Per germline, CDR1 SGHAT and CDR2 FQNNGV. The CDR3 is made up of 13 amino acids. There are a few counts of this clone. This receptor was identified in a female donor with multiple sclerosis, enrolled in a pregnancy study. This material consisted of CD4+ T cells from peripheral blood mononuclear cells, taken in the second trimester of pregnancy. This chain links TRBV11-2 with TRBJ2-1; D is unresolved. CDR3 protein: CASSFVADNEQFF. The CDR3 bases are TGTGCCAGCAGCTTTGTCGCAGACAATGAGCAGTTCTTC. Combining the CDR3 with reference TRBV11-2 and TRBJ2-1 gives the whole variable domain EAGVAQSPRYKIIEKRQSVAFWCNPISGHATLYWYQQILGQGPKLLIQFQNNGVVDDSQLPKDRFSAERLKGVDSTLKIQPAKLEDSAVYLCASSFVADNEQFFGPGTRLTVL.